This T cell receptor (beta chain) came from a study of cytomegalovirus exposure and HLA in healthy donors. Study-level findings and limits: Analysis was carried out at a later point, and it linked a missense DCLRE1C variant to TCR beta V- and J-gene trimming. Cytomegalovirus status, reportedly, was diagnosed with high specificity and sensitivity by the classifier.

A remark on this clone: Its matching antigen is unknown.

In the PCR, 60 Vbeta and 13 Jbeta primers were used. Generated by immunoSEQ multiplex PCR, the TCRdb table keeps only in-frame clones and is missing some. The table has 60,000 to 80,000 clones, more than 65% seen once; the top ten hold just under 3%. CDR3 length equals 14 residues. Germline V gene sequence: CDR1 MNHEY, CDR2 SVGAGI. V gave up 11 bases and J gave up 4 bases; unmatched junction bases: 10. Sequences were obtained from PBMCs. This chain connects TRBV6-5 to TRBJ2-2, with 7 nucleotides matching TRBD1. The source is a woman younger than 45 in good health and CMV-seronegative. The CDR3 loop is CAVQTGPSTGELFF. DNA for the CDR3: TGTGCCGTCCAGACAGGGCCCTCCACCGGGGAGCTGTTTTTT.